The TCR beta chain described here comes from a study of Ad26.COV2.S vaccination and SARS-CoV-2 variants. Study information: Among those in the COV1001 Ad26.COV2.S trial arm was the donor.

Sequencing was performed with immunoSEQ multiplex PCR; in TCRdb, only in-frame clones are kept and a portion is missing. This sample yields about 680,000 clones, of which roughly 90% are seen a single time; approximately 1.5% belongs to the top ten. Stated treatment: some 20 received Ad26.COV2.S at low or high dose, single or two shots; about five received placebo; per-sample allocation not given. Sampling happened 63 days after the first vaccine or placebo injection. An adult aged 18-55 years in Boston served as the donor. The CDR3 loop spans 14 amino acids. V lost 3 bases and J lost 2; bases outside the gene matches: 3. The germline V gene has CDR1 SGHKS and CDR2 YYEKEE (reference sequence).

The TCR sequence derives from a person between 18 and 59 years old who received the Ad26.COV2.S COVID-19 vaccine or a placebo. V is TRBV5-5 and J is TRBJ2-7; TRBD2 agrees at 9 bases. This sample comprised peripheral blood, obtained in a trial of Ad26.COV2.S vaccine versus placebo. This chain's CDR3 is CASSSLAGTYEQYF. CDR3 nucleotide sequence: TGTGCCAGCAGCTCCCTAGCGGGGACCTACGAGCAGTACTTC.